These 30 T cell receptor beta chains were all obtained from the same sample, sequenced in a study of tumor-infiltrating lymphocytes in primary liver carcinoma. Investigators took RNA and DNA out together from roughly 21-30 mg of unsorted bulk tissue. Total RNA (around 0.45 ug) served as template for TCR beta cDNA synthesis primed by a constant-region primer. For TCR beta, libraries were produced by three nested multiplex PCR rounds using slightly modified ARM-PCR. Running 9 to 10 cycles apiece, the first two PCR rounds relied on TRBV1-TRBV30 forward primers together with a C-beta reverse primer. TCRdb re-called the multiplex PCR reads through MiXCR, storing one row per CDR3 protein. This table has 150,000 to 200,000 distinct CDR3 sequences, approximately 86% appearing once. The sample taken for sequencing was tumor tissue from primary liver carcinoma. The receptor source for this set is a man in his forties or fifties with primary liver carcinoma and hepatitis B virus infection.

With respect to this clonotype: The germline gene is not matched at one end of the junction; a read error may be the cause. The V call is TRBV11-3, the J call TRBJ2-7; 7 nucleotides line up with TRBD1. CDR1 SGHNT and CDR2 YENEEA come from the germline V gene. This CDR3 region has 13 residues. The CDR3 coding sequence is TGTGCGAGCAGCGTGGGACAGACCTACAAGCAGTACTTC. Protein: CASSVGQTYKQYF.

In regard to this clonotype: The germline gene is not matched at one end of the junction; a read error may be the cause. The chain couples TRBV6-5 to TRBJ2-7; TRBD2 matches at 13 bases. The CDR3 totals 15 residues. Germline V gene lookup returns CDR1 MNHEY and CDR2 SVGAGI. The CDR3 region is CASSRTSGSSYEQCF. DNA of the CDR3: TGTGCCAGCAGTCGGACTAGCGGGAGCTCCTACGAGCAGTGCTTC.

On this clonotype: This CDR3 fails to terminate in the conserved phenylalanine or tryptophan, so it likely reflects a read error. The chain recombines TRBV6-6 with TRBJ1-1; D unclear. Between the trimmed V and J ends, which lost 5 bases and 5 bases, there was a span of 18 bases. The CDR3 is 15 residues long. CDR1 is MNHNY and CDR2 is SVGAGI in the germline V gene (reference sequence). The CDR3 DNA is TGTGCCAGCAGTATTCCGTCGGCGCGGGATACTGAAGCTTTCTTA. This codes for CASSIPSARDTEAFL.

J is TRBJ1-2 and V is TRBV6-5; weak D call: TRBD1 (5 bases). Trimming stripped 9 bases from V and 8 bases from J, with 13 bases between. CDR1 and CDR2 from the germline V gene are MNHEY and SVGAGI. The CDR3 covers 11 residues. This CDR3 is CASTDGGGYTF. The CDR3 nucleotides read TGTGCCAGTACCGATGGGGGAGGCTACACCTTC.

As for this clonotype: A clone one base away is much larger, so this may be a read error. This chain joins TRBV5-1 and TRBJ2-1; 9 nucleotides agree with TRBD2. Germline CDR1 and CDR2: SGHRS and YFSETQ. The CDR3 contains 16 residues. V lost 4 bases and J lost 4; bases outside the gene matches: 9. The CDR3 here is CASSRGGTSSYNEQFF. Written as DNA, the CDR3 is TGCGCCAGCAGCCGAGGGGGGACTAGCTCTTACAATGAGCAGTTCTTC. Full variable domain (outside the CDR3, taken from reference TRBV5-1 and TRBJ2-1): KAGVTQTPRYLIKTRGQQVTLSCSPISGHRSVSWYQQTPGQGLQFLFEYFSETQRNKGNFPGRFSGRQFSNSRSEMNVSTLELGDSALYLCASSRGGTSSYNEQFFGPGTRLTVL.

The chain is built from TRBV11-2 and TRBJ2-6; either TRBD1 or TRBD2 may supply D (7 bases each). Germline CDR1 SGHAT, CDR2 FQNNGV. Between the trimmed V and J ends, which lost 9 bases and 0 bases, there was a span of 30 bases. This CDR3 has 21 amino acids. This chain's CDR3 is CASSMGGDSDISLSGANVLTF. DNA of the CDR3: TGTGCCAGTAGCATGGGGGGGGACAGCGACATTTCCCTCTCTGGGGCCAACGTCCTGACTTTC.

Details on this clonotype: Given the absence of the conserved phenylalanine or tryptophan at the CDR3 end, a read error is likely. This rearrangement joins TRBV6-2 or TRBV6-3 to TRBJ2-1; D is unresolved. The V end was cut by 6 bases, the J end by 9 bases, with 12 bases between. The CDR3 sequence is 12 residues long. Germline assignment: CDR1 MNHEY and CDR2 SVGEGT. This CDR3 reads CASRIGQGEQFS. In nucleotides, the CDR3 is TGTGCCAGCAGAATAGGGCAAGGTGAGCAGTTCTCC.

About this clonotype itself: No conserved phenylalanine or tryptophan is present at the end of the CDR3, so a read error is the likely explanation. The chain links TRBV29-1 to TRBJ2-1; TRBD2 matches at 12 bases. CDR1 is SQVTM and CDR2 is ANQGSEA in the germline V gene. The length of the CDR3 is 15 residues. For the CDR3, the DNA is TGCCGCGTTGGACTAGCGGGACGGTTCTACAATGAGCAGTTCGTC. It encodes CRVGLAGRFYNEQFV.

A word on this clonotype: The conserved phenylalanine or tryptophan is not found at the CDR3 terminus, so this likely reflects a read error. The J gene is TRBJ2-1, the V gene TRBV11-2; D unclear. The V gene's germline CDR1 is SGHAT and CDR2 FQNNGV. The length of the CDR3 is 13 residues. Trimming took off 7 bases at V and 9 bases at J, with 16 bases between the two ends. The CDR3 reads CASIFTEVIEQFL. The CDR3 bases are TGTGCCAGCATCTTCACAGAGGTCATTGAGCAGTTCCTC.

Remarks on this clonotype: One junction end disagrees with the germline gene, perhaps due to a read error. The V and J genes are TRBV11-2 and TRBJ2-1; TRBD2 agrees at 7 bases. The CDR3 has 15 residues. Per the germline V gene, CDR1 is SGHAT and CDR2 is FQNNGV. The CDR3 here is CASSCSGPLDNEQLF. Written as DNA, the CDR3 is TGTGCCAGCAGCTGTAGCGGGCCACTCGACAACGAGCAGTTATTC.

Concerning this clonotype itself: One end of the junction is discordant with germline, which a read error may explain. The V call is TRBV12-3 or TRBV12-4, the J call TRBJ2-2, with TRBD1 identical over 10 bases. The CDR3 has 16 amino acids. Here the CDR3 reads CDSSLKGTGDTGELFF. CDR3 in DNA: TGTGACAGCAGTTTAAAAGGGACAGGGGACACCGGGGAGCTGTTTTTT.

Turning to this clonotype: The junction shows a germline mismatch at one end, possibly a read error. The chain uses TRBV5-6 and TRBJ2-5; D call uncertain. Germline V gene lookup returns CDR1 SGHDT and CDR2 YYEEEE. CDR3 size: 13 residues. The CDR3 protein is CASSLGQQETRYF. The CDR3 nucleotides are TGTGCCAGCAGCTTGGGACAACAAGAGACCCGGTACTTC.

To note about this clonotype: The CDR3 does not close with the conserved phenylalanine or tryptophan, likely indicating a read error. This chain uses TRBV6-4 with TRBJ2-2; 10 bases match TRBD2. In germline, CDR1 is MRHNA, CDR2 SNTAGT. The CDR3 is 16 residues long. The CDR3 is CGSSDTGTSDTGELFL. The CDR3 DNA sequence: TGTGGCAGCAGTGATACCGGGACTAGCGACACCGGGGAGCTGTTTTTG.

The CDR3 here is CSVEEMTGLGGRQYF. The DNA for the CDR3 is TGCAGCGTTGAAGAAATGACAGGGCTCGGTGGACGACAATACTTC. V and J are TRBV29-1 and TRBJ2-7; 7 bases agree with TRBD1. The CDR3 loop spans 15 amino acids. V shed 0 bases and J 13 bases; nucleotides not matched to a gene: 18. Germline V gene lookup returns CDR1 SQVTM and CDR2 ANQGSEA.

To note about this clonotype: A single base separates this from a much larger clone, so it may be a read error. The chain employs TRBV28 and TRBJ2-1, with a tentative D call TRBD1 (6 bases). Germline CDR1 is MDHEN and CDR2 is SYDVKM. This CDR3 has 15 amino acids. Trimming shortened V by 2 bases and J by 6 bases, and 14 bases separated the two germline ends. CDR3: CASSLGLGGVNEQFF. In nucleotides, the CDR3 is TGTGCCAGCAGTTTAGGGCTAGGGGGAGTCAATGAGCAGTTCTTC.

Regarding this clonotype: The conserved closing phenylalanine or tryptophan is absent in this CDR3, likely reflecting a read error. No DNA is shown, since the ends of the CDR3 on it are uncertain; the CDR3 is the one TCRdb lists. The chain recombines TRBV5-5 with TRBJ2-7; TRBD2, the table's D call, lacks a check against the DNA. CDR1 and CDR2 (germline): SGHKS, YYEKEE (reference sequence). The CDR3 contains 13 residues when both ends are counted. The CDR3 is CASSFGLSYGHYL.

This clonotype appeared once. One end of the junction does not line up with germline, which may come from a read error. This sequence joins TRBV12-3 or TRBV12-4 and TRBJ1-5; 11 bases are a match to TRBD1. The CDR3 consists of 15 residues. CDR3 DNA sequence: TGTGCCAGCAATGGAAGGGACAGGGGGAATCAGCCCCAACATTTT. This encodes CASNGRDRGNQPQHF.

On this clonotype: Mismatch with germline at one junction end may stem from a read error. The chain couples TRBV12-3 or TRBV12-4 to TRBJ2-1; a possible D gene is TRBD2 (6 bases). There are 16 residues in the CDR3. CDR3 loop: CASSRMEGRYYNEHFF. DNA for the CDR3: TGTGCCAGCAGTCGGATGGAGGGGCGCTACTACAATGAGCATTTCTTC.

Concerning this clonotype: A much larger clone differs by one base, so this may be a read error. CDR3 sequence: CASRATGGTGELFF. The DNA of the CDR3 is TGTGCCAGCCGTGCCACAGGGGGCACCGGGGAGCTGTTTTTT. The chain employs TRBV6-4 and TRBJ2-2; 8 bases map to TRBD1. The CDR3 consists of 14 residues. The germline CDR1 and CDR2 sequences are MRHNA and SNTAGT. The V and J ends lost 8 bases and 4 bases, in that order; junction bases with no gene match: 6.

On this clonotype: The CDR3 ends on some other residue instead of the conserved phenylalanine or tryptophan, so this is likely a read error. The DNA is omitted, as the CDR3 cannot be located on it reliably, and the CDR3 follows TCRdb's listing. The rearrangement joins TRBV29-1 to TRBJ2-2. CDR1 is SQVTM and CDR2 is ANQGSEA in the germline V gene. The CDR3 region is 12 residues in length, termini included. The CDR3 protein is CSVMGNTGELFI.

As concerns this clonotype: One junction end disagrees with the germline gene, perhaps due to a read error. This chain connects TRBV10-2 to TRBJ1-6; D unresolved. The CDR3 length is 14 residues. Germline CDR1 reads WSHSY; CDR2 reads SAAADI. The CDR3 DNA sequence: TGCGTCAGCAGTGAGTCCACGGTTAATTCACCCCACCACTTT. Translated, it gives CVSSESTVNSPHHF.

In regard to this clonotype: Mismatch with germline at one junction end may stem from a read error. The chain uses TRBV29-1 and TRBJ1-1; D might be TRBD1 (6 bases). The CDR3 runs to 12 residues. Germline CDR1 SQVTM, CDR2 ANQGSEA. The CDR3 region is CNVITGGTDAFF. The CDR3 DNA reads TGCAACGTGATAACGGGGGGCACTGATGCTTTCTTT.

About this clonotype: At one end the junction does not follow the germline gene, possibly because of a read error. V is TRBV28 and J is TRBJ2-5; a possible D gene is TRBD1 (6 bases). CDR3 size: 13 residues. CDR1 and CDR2 from the germline V gene are MDHEN and SYDVKM. This CDR3 is CASRKQGSETQYF. The CDR3, as DNA: TGTGCCAGCAGAAAACAGGGTTCAGAGACTCAGTACTTC.

As for this clonotype: Since the CDR3 does not end with the conserved phenylalanine or tryptophan, this likely comes from a read error. The chain couples TRBV12-3 or TRBV12-4 to TRBJ2-7; no clear D. Trimming took 6 bases from V and 5 from J, leaving 14 bases between them. The CDR3 length is 13 residues. The CDR3 is CASRRAIIDEQYL. CDR3 bases: TGTGCCAGCAGACGGGCCATCATCGACGAGCAGTACCTC.

The J gene is TRBJ2-1, the V gene TRBV1; the table's D gene call, TRBD2, was not cross checked with the DNA. TRBV1 is tagged as a pseudogene. This CDR3 contains 16 residues. The CDR3 spells CTSSQDTKVAGYEQFF. The CDR3 DNA sequence: TGCACCAGCAGCCAAGACACTAAAGTAGCAGGATATGAGCAGTTCTTC.

Details on this clonotype: The junction departs from germline at one end; a sequencing error may be responsible. This rearrangement joins TRBV12-3 or TRBV12-4 to TRBJ2-5; 7 nucleotides align to TRBD2. The CDR3 extends over 12 amino acids. CDR3 DNA sequence: TGTGCCAACAGTTTAGCGCGGGAGACCCAATACTTC. Amino acids: CANSLARETQYF.

A note on this clonotype: Germline is not matched at one junction end, which may reflect a read error. The gene calls are TRBV11-2 and TRBJ1-3; no reliable D call. Germline assignment: CDR1 SGHAT and CDR2 FQNNGV. This CDR3 region has 12 residues. The CDR3 region is CASSLARNTIYF. The DNA for the CDR3 is TGTGCCAGCAGCTTAGCCCGAAACACCATATATTTC. Together with reference TRBV11-2 and TRBJ1-3, the CDR3 gives the full variable domain: EAGVAQSPRYKIIEKRQSVAFWCNPISGHATLYWYQQILGQGPKLLIQFQNNGVVDDSQLPKDRFSAERLKGVDSTLKIQPAKLEDSAVYLCASSLARNTIYFGEGSWLTVV.

The chain employs TRBV12-3 or TRBV12-4 and TRBJ1-1; the D is unclear. The CDR3 loop spans 14 amino acids. Trimming removed 1 base from V and 6 bases from J, with 12 bases in between. The CDR3 DNA reads as TGTGCCAGCAGTTTAGGGGTCATGCACGCTGAAGCTTTCTTT. Translation gives CASSLGVMHAEAFF.

As to this clonotype: Its ends do not fully match the called genes, so a read error is possible. Here the CDR3 DNA reads TGTGCCAGCTGCTCTGGGGGAAGCTCTGTTGGAGTCCGCACAGATACGCATTATTTT. Translated: CASCSGGSSVGVRTDTHYF. The chain links TRBV11-1 to TRBJ2-3; either TRBD1 or TRBD2 may fit D (5 bases each). There are 19 residues in the CDR3. The V gene's germline CDR1 is SGHAT and CDR2 FQDESV (reference sequence).

The chain links TRBV5-5 to TRBJ2-7; D gene ambiguous. Germline-derived CDR1 and CDR2 are SGHKS and YYEKEE (reference sequence). Deletions cut 4 bases from V and 10 bases from J, with 24 bases between. The CDR3 covers 15 residues. CDR3 sequence: CASSTAAVPLSEQYF. CDR3 DNA: TGTGCCAGCAGCACTGCGGCAGTTCCCCTCTCCGAACAGTACTTC.